This T cell receptor (beta chain) appears in the sequencing data of a study of T cells in Graves' hyperthyroidism and ophthalmopathy. As to this clonotype: Its specificity is unknown.

Criteria for exclusion of patients were uncontrolled infection, other autoimmune disease, pregnancy or lactation. Amplification of TCR beta CDR3 regions was performed using RNA transcripts as template. The TCR CDR3 first-round RT-PCR relied on the HTBI primer set. TCRdb passed the multiplex PCR reads through MiXCR, listing each CDR3 protein once. The table lists a few hundred thousand distinct CDR3 sequences, approximately 14% of them singletons. The CDR3 covers 16 residues. Deletions cut 4 bases from V and 8 bases from J, with 24 bases between. Germline V gives CDR1 DFQATT, CDR2 SNEGSKA (reference sequence). Findings and caveats of the study: Most thyroid clonotypes expanded above 0.001 appeared in blood too.

Material: blood. This chain links TRBV20-1 with TRBJ2-1; a possible D gene is TRBD1 (7 bases). This sequence originates from a woman in her thirties or forties with Graves' hyperthyroidism. As DNA, the CDR3 is TGCAGTGCTAACTCTTTCGGGACAGAGAGGGACTATGAGCAGTTCTTC. It translates to CSANSFGTERDYEQFF.